This T cell receptor (beta chain) was documented in a study of T cells in Graves' hyperthyroidism and ophthalmopathy. Study as a whole: Initial diagnosis, before any treatment, was when peripheral blood was collected. Findings of the study overall: Most thyroid-expanded clonotypes above 0.001 were also found in blood.

Germline V gene data show CDR1 as LGHNT and CDR2 as FRNRAP. CDR3 length: 12 amino acids. Trimming left V 2 bases short and J 7 bases short, with 6 bases between. In this sample, this clonotype turned up a few times. Its specificity is not known. Amplified TCR beta CDR3 regions came from RNA transcripts. The TCR CDR3 was amplified in a first-round RT-PCR using the HTBI primer set. Using its own MiXCR run on the multiplex PCR reads, TCRdb lists one record per CDR3 protein. This sample carries about 770,000 distinct CDR3 sequences, roughly 20% of them seen once, and the ten largest clones take approximately 16%.

The source material was blood. This receptor was identified in a woman aged 45-65 years with Graves' hyperthyroidism that later progressed to Graves' ophthalmopathy. V is TRBV12-5 and J is TRBJ2-1, with D uncertain. In DNA form, the CDR3 reads TGTGCTAGTGGTTTGTTCGGGAATGAGCAGTTCTTC. The encoded protein is CASGLFGNEQFF.